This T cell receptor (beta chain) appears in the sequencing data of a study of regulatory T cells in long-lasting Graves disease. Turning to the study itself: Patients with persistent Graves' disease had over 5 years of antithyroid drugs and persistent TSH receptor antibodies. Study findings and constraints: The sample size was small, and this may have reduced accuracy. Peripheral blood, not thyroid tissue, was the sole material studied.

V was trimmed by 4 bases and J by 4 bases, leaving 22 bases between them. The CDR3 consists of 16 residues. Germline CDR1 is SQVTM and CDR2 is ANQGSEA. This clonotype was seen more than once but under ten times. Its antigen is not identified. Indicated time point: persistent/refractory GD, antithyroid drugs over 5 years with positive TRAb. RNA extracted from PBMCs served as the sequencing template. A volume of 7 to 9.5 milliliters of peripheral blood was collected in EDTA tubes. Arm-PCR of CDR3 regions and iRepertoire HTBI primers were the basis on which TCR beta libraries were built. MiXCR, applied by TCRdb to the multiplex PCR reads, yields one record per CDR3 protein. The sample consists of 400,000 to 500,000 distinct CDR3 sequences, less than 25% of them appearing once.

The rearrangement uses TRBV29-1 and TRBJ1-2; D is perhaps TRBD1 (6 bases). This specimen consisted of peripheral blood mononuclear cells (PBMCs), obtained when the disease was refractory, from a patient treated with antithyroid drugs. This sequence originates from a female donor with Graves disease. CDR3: CSVGGGYREISYGYTF. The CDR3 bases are TGCAGCGTTGGCGGGGGGTACAGGGAGATAAGCTATGGCTACACCTTC.